These 13 T cell receptor beta chains were sequenced from one sample in a study of T cells after yellow fever vaccination. TCRdb fed the 5' RACE reads into MiXCR, producing one record per CDR3 protein. The sample has 340,000 or so distinct CDR3 sequences; around an eighth are singletons. Sample: CD4+ T cells sorted from PBMCs, taken 15 days after the yellow fever booster vaccination. The receptor source for this set is a man aged 18 to 30 who received the YFV17D yellow fever vaccine.

The chain links TRBV5-1 to TRBJ2-7; D might be TRBD2 (6 bases). V was trimmed by 4 bases and J by 0 bases, leaving 14 bases between them. This CDR3 comprises 15 residues. Germline CDR1 SGHRS, CDR2 YFSETQ. The CDR3 loop is CASSESGTRSYEQYF. The CDR3 region has the DNA TGCGCCAGCAGCGAATCCGGGACTCGCTCCTACGAGCAGTACTTC.

The chain recombines TRBV24-1 with TRBJ2-3; D remains ambiguous. Trimming shortened V by 4 bases and J by 5 bases, and 12 bases separated the two germline ends. The CDR3 consists of 14 residues. CDR1 and CDR2 (germline): KGHDR, SFDVKD. The CDR3 sequence is CATSDVGRVDTQYF. CDR3 DNA: TGTGCCACCAGTGACGTTGGACGGGTAGATACGCAGTATTTT.

This clonotype was counted between two and nine times. The chain is built from TRBV5-1 and TRBJ2-2, with D possibly matching TRBD2 (6 bases). V was pared by 5 bases and J by 3 bases, with 8 bases between. This CDR3 is 13 amino acids long. CDR1 is SGHRS, CDR2 YFSETQ, per germline. CDR3 region: CASSTGDTGELFF. The CDR3 DNA is TGCGCCAGCAGTACGGGGGACACCGGGGAGCTGTTTTTT.

This clonotype turned up a few times. This chain uses TRBV20-1 with TRBJ1-4, with 7 bases that match TRBD1. The CDR3 spans 15 residues. The ends lost 4 bases at V and 5 bases at J; junction bases unmatched: 10. Germline CDR1 is DFQATT and CDR2 is SNEGSKA (reference sequence). CDR3 sequence reads: CSATPGDRQNEKLFF. The CDR3 DNA follows: TGCAGTGCTACCCCAGGGGACAGACAGAATGAAAAACTGTTTTTT.

J is TRBJ1-5 and V is TRBV15, with D perhaps matching TRBD1 (5 bases). The V end was cut by 4 bases, the J end by 9 bases, with 16 bases between. Per germline, CDR1 LNHNV and CDR2 YYDKDF (reference sequence). This CDR3 is 14 amino acids long. The CDR3: CATSTEGRSLPQHF. Written as DNA, the CDR3 is TGTGCCACCAGCACCGAGGGACGATCGTTGCCCCAGCATTTT.

This chain connects TRBV6-5 to TRBJ1-1; 7 bases align to TRBD1. Trimming took 8 bases from V and 2 from J; bases not matched to a gene: 8. CDR3 length: 14 amino acids. Germline CDR1 reads MNHEY; CDR2 reads SVGAGI. The CDR3 nucleotides are TGTGCCAGCGGTGGGACAGCCTTAAACACTGAAGCTTTCTTT. This translates into CASGGTALNTEAFF.

This clonotype was found a few times. This sequence joins TRBV4-1 and TRBJ2-7; D gene uncertain. In germline, CDR1 is MGHRA, CDR2 YSYEKL. The V end was cut by 4 bases, the J end by 4 bases, with 11 bases between. CDR3 length equals 13 residues. The CDR3 reads CASSRADAYEQYF. The CDR3 nucleotides read TGCGCCAGCAGCCGAGCCGATGCTTACGAGCAGTACTTC.

This clonotype was seen repeatedly, ten times or more. CDR3 sequence reads: CASSLMSGEETQYF. CDR3 sequence (DNA): TGCGCCAGCAGCTTGATGTCGGGGGAAGAGACCCAGTACTTC. V usage is TRBV5-1 and J usage is TRBJ2-5, with D possibly being TRBD2 (6 bases). Trimming stripped 1 base from V and 3 bases from J, with 10 bases between. This CDR3 has 14 residues. Germline V gene lookup returns CDR1 SGHRS and CDR2 YFSETQ.

Regarding this clonotype: The junction departs from the called germline gene at one end, perhaps through a read error. The chain carries TRBV3-1 and TRBJ2-1; D remains unclear. From germline, CDR1 is LGHDT and CDR2 YNNKEL (reference sequence). The CDR3 runs to 12 residues. As DNA, the CDR3 is TGTGCCAGCAGTTACTCCAACAATGAGCAGTTCTTC. Translation: CASSYSNNEQFF.

Only a few counts were recorded for this clonotype. The J gene is TRBJ1-1, the V gene TRBV6-5; no clear D. The germline V and J ends were trimmed by 0 bases and 5 bases, with 7 bases remaining between them. The CDR3 has 13 residues. Germline values: CDR1 MNHEY, CDR2 SVGAGI. CDR3 sequence (DNA): TGTGCCAGCAGTTACTCCTTGCTAACTGAAGCTTTCTTT. It codes for CASSYSLLTEAFF.

J is TRBJ2-4 and V is TRBV20-1; D unresolved. V lost 3 bases, J lost 6 bases, and 15 bases lay in between. In germline, CDR1 is DFQATT, CDR2 SNEGSKA (reference sequence). This CDR3 has 14 amino acids. In DNA form, the CDR3 reads TGCAGTGCTAGCCCCCCGGGCCCCGGAAACATTCAGTACTTC. Translated: CSASPPGPGNIQYF.

This clonotype was picked up a small number of times. This chain joins TRBV15 and TRBJ1-4; D ambiguous. The CDR3 is 15 residues long. Between the trimmed V and J ends, which lost 1 base and 8 bases, there was a span of 14 bases. Germline assignment: CDR1 LNHNV and CDR2 YYDKDF (reference sequence). DNA for the CDR3: TGTGCCACCAGCAGAGGAGGACGTGTCGGCGAAAAACTGTTTTTT. Its translation is CATSRGGRVGEKLFF.

This clonotype has only a few counts. V usage is TRBV5-4 and J usage is TRBJ1-5, with 8 bases aligning to TRBD1. This CDR3 region has 16 residues. The junction had 6 bases not matched to a gene; V was cut back by 0 bases and J by 4 bases. CDR1 and CDR2 from the germline V gene are SGHNT and YYREEE (reference sequence). This CDR3 reads CASSLVPDRENQPQHF. CDR3 bases: TGTGCCAGCAGCTTGGTTCCGGACAGGGAAAATCAGCCCCAGCATTTT.